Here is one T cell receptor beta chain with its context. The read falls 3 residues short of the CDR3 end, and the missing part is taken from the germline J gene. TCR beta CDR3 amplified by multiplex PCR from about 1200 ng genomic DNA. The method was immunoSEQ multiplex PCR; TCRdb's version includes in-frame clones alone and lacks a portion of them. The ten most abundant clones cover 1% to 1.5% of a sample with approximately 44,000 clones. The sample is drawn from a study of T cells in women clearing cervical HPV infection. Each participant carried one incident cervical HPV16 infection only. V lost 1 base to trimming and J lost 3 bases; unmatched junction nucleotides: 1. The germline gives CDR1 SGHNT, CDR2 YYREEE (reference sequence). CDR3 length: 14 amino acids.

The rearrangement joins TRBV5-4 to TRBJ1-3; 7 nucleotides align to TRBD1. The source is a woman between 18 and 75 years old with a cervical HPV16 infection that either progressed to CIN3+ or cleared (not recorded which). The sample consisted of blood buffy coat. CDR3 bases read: TGTGCCAGCAGCTTGTCAGGGGGTGGAAACACC. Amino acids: CASSLSGGGNT. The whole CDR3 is CASSLSGGGNTIYF.